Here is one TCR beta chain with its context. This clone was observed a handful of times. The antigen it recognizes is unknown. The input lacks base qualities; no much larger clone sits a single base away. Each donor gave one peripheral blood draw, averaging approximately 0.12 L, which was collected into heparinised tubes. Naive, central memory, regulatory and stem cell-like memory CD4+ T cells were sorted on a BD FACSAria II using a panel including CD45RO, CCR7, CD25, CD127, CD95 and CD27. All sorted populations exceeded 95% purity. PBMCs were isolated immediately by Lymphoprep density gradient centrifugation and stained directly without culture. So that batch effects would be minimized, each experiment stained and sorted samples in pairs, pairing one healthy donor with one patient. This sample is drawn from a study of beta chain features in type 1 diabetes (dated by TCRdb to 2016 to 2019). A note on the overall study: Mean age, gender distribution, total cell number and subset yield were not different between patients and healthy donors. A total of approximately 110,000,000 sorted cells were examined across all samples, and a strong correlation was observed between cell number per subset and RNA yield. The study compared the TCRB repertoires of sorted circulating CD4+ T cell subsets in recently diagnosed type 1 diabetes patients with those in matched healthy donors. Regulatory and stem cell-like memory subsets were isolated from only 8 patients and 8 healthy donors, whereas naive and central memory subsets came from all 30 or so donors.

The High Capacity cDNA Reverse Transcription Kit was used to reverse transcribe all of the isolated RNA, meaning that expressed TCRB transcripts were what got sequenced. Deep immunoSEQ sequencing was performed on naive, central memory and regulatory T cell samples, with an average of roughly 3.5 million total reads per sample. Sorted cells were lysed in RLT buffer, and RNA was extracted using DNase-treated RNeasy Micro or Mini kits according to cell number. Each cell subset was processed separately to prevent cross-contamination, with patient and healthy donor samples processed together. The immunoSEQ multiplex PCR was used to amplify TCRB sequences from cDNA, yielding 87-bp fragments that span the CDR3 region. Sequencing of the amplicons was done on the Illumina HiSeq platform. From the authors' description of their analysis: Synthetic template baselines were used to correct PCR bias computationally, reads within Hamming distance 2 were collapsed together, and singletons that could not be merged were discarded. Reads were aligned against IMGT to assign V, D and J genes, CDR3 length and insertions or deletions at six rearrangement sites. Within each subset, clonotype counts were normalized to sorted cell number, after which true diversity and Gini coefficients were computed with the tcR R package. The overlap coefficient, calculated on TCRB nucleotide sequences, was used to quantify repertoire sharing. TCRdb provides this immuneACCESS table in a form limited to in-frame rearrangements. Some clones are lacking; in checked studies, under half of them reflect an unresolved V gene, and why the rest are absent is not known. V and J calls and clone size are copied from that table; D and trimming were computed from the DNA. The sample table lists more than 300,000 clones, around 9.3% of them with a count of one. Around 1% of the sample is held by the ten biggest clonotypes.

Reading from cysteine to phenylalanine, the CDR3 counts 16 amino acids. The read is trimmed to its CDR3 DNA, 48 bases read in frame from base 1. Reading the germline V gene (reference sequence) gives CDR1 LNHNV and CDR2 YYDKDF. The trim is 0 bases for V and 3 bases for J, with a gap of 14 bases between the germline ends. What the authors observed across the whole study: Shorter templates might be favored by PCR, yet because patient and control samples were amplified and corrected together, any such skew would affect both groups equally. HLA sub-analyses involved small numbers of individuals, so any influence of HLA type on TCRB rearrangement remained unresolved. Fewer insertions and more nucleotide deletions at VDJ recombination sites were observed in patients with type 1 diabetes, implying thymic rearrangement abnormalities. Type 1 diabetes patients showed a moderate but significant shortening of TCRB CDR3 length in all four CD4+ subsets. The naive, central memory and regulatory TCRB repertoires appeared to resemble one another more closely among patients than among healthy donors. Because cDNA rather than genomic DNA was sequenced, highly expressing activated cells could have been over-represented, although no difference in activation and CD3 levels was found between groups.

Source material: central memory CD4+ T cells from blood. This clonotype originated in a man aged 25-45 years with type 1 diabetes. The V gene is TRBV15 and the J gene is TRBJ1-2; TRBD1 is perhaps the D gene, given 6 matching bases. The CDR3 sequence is CATSRDGTSLDYGYTF. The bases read TGTGCCACCAGCAGAGATGGGACAAGCCTTGACTATGGCTACACCTTC.